This T cell receptor (beta chain) was observed in a study of blood T cell repertoires in COVID-19. Study-level information: The United States, Italy and Spain were the sources of the acute and convalescent COVID-19 samples. Nucleic acid was either cDNA or gDNA, and it came from T cells, B-cell-depleted T cells, or PBMCs.

In the original analysis: How many nucleated cells were present was estimated from reference gene primer amplification. The table came from immunoSEQ multiplex PCR; TCRdb's copy has only in-frame clones and leaves some out. V and J calls and clone size come straight from that table; D and trimming were deduced from the DNA. Of around 75,000 clones detected, roughly 86% appear once; the ten largest clones hold around 3.9%. The CDR3 has 22 residues. CDR1 and CDR2 from the germline V gene are MNHEY and SMNVEV (reference sequence). The junction had 18 bases not matched to a gene; V was cut back by 2 bases and J by 3 bases.

Sequences were obtained from peripheral blood. This receptor was taken from a man aged 65 to 79 with active COVID-19. The chain has TRBV27 and TRBJ2-1, with 14 positions matching TRBD2. CDR3 nucleotide sequence: TGTGCCAGCAGTTTAAGACTACGGGGACTAGCGGGAGCACCCCTCGTCTACAATGAGCAGTTCTTC. It codes for CASSLRLRGLAGAPLVYNEQFF.